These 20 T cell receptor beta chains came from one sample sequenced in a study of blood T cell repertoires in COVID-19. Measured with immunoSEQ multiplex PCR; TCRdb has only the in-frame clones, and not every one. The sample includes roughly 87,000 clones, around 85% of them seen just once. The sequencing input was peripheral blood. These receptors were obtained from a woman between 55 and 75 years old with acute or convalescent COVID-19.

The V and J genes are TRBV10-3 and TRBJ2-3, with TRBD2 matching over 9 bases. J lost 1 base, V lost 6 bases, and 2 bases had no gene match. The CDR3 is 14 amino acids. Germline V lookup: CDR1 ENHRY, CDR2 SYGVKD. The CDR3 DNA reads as TGTGCCATCAGCGTAGCGGGGGGCACAGATACGCAGTATTTT. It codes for CAISVAGGTDTQYF.

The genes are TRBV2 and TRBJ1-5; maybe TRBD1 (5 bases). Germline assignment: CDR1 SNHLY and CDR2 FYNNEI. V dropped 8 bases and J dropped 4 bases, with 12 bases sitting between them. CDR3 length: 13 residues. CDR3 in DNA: TGTGCCAGCGGGGCAGAATATAATCAGCCCCAGCATTTT. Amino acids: CASGAEYNQPQHF. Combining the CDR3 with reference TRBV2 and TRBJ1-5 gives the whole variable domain EPEVTQTPSHQVTQMGQEVILRCVPISNHLYFYWYRQILGQKVEFLVSFYNNEISEKSEIFDDQFSVERPDGSNFTLKIRSTKLEDSAMYFCASGAEYNQPQHFGDGTRLSIL.

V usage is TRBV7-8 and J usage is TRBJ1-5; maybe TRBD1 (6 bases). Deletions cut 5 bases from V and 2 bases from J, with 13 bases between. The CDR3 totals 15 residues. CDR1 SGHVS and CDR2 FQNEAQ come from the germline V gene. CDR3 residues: CASSRDNRGNQPQHF. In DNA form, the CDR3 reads TGTGCCAGCAGCCGGGACAATCGCGGCAATCAGCCCCAGCATTTT.

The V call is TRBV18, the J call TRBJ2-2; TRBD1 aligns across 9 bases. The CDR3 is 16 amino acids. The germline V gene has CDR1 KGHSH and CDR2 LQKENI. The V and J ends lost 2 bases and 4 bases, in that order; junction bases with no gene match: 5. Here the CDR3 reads CASSPFRDRVTGELFF. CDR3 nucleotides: TGTGCCAGCTCACCATTCCGGGACAGGGTCACCGGGGAGCTGTTTTTT. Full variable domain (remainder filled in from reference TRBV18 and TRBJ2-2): NAGVMQNPRHLVRRRGQEARLRCSPMKGHSHVYWYRQLPEEGLKFMVYLQKENIIDESGMPKERFSAEFPKEGPSILRIQQVVRGDSAAYFCASSPFRDRVTGELFFGEGSRLTVL.

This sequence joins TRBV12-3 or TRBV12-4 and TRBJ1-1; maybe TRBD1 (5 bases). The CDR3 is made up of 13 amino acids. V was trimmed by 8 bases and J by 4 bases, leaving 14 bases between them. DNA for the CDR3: TGTGCCAGCGGGCCTGAGACAGTCACTGAAGCTTTCTTT. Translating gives CASGPETVTEAFF.

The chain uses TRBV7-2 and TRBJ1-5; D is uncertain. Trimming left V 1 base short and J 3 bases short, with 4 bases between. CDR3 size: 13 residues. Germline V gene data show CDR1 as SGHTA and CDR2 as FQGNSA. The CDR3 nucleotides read TGTGCCAGCAGCTTAGGCGTCAATCAGCCCCAGCATTTT. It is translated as CASSLGVNQPQHF. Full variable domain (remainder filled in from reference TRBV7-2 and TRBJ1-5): GAGVSQSPSNKVTEKGKDVELRCDPISGHTALYWYRQSLGQGLEFLIYFQGNSAPDKSGLPSDRFSAERTGGSVSTLTIQRTQQEDSAVYLCASSLGVNQPQHFGDGTRLSIL.

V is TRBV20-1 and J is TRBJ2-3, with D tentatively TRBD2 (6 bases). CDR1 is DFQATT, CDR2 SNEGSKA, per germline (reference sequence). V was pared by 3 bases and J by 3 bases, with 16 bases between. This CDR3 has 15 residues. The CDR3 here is CSASSMGGATDTQYF. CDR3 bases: TGCAGTGCTAGTTCTATGGGGGGAGCGACAGATACGCAGTATTTT.

The CDR3 DNA sequence: TGCGCCAGCAGCCAACGACAGGGTAGAAATTCACCCCTCCACTTT. Translated: CASSQRQGRNSPLHF. V and J are TRBV4-3 and TRBJ1-6; TRBD1 aligns across 7 bases. Germline CDR1 and CDR2: LGHNA and YSLEER. The CDR3 is 15 amino acids. The V and J ends lost 2 bases and 7 bases, in that order; junction bases with no gene match: 5.

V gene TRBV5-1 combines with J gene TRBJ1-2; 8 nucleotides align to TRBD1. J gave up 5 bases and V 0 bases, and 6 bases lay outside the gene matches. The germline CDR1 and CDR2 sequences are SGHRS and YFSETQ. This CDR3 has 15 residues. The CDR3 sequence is CASSLVQGALYGYTF. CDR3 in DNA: TGCGCCAGCAGCTTGGTGCAGGGGGCTTTATATGGCTACACCTTC.

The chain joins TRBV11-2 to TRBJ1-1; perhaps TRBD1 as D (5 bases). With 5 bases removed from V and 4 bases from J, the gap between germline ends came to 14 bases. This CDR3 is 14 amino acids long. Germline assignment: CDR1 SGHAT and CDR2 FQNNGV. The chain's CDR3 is CASSATGGATEAFF. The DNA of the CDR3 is TGTGCCAGCAGCGCCACGGGAGGGGCCACTGAAGCTTTCTTT. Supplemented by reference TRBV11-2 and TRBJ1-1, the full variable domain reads EAGVAQSPRYKIIEKRQSVAFWCNPISGHATLYWYQQILGQGPKLLIQFQNNGVVDDSQLPKDRFSAERLKGVDSTLKIQPAKLEDSAVYLCASSATGGATEAFFGQGTRLTVV.

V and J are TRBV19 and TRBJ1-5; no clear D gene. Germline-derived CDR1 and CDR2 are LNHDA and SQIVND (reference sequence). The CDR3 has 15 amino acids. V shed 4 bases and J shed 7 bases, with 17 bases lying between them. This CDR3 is CASSRPSQFGQPQHF. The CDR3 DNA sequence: TGTGCCAGTAGTAGGCCGTCACAGTTTGGACAGCCCCAGCATTTT. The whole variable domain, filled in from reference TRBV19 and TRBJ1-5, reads DGGITQSPKYLFRKEGQNVTLSCEQNLNHDAMYWYRQDPGQGLRLIYYSQIVNDFQKGDIAEGYSVSREKKESFPLTVTSAQKNPTAFYLCASSRPSQFGQPQHFGDGTRLSIL.

The CDR3 bases are TGTGCCAGTAGTATCTCGCAGGTGGGCGAAAAACTGTTTTTT. It encodes CASSISQVGEKLFF. The rearrangement joins TRBV19 to TRBJ1-4; D unclear. Germline V gene sequence: CDR1 LNHDA, CDR2 SQIVND (reference sequence). The CDR3 spans 14 residues. The germline V and J ends were trimmed by 3 bases and 8 bases, with 13 bases remaining between them.

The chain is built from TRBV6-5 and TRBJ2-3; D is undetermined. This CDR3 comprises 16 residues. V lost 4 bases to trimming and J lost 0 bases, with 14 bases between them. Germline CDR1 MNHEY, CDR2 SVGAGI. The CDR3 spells CASSSTRVSSTDTQYF. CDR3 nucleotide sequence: TGTGCCAGCAGTTCTACTCGGGTGTCTAGCACAGATACGCAGTATTTT.

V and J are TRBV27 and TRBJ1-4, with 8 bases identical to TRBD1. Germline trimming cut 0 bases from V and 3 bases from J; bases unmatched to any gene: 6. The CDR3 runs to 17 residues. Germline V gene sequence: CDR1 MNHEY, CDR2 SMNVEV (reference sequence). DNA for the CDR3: TGTGCCAGCAGTTTATCGATAAAACAGGGGGCTAATGAAAAACTGTTTTTT. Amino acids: CASSLSIKQGANEKLFF.

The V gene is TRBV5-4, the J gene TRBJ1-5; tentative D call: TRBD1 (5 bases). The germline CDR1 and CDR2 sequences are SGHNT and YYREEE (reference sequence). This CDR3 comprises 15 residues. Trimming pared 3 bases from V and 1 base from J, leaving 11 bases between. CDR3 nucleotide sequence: TGTGCCAGCAGCTCGGGGGAGGGGAGCAATCAGCCCCAGCATTTT. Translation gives CASSSGEGSNQPQHF.

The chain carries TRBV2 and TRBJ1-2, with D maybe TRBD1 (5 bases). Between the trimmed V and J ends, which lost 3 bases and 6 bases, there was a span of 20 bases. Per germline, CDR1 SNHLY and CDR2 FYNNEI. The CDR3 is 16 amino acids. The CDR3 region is CASSEGRVPRSDGYTF. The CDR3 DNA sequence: TGTGCCAGCAGTGAGGGCAGGGTTCCTAGGTCGGATGGCTACACCTTC.

The CDR3 DNA follows: TGTGCCAGCAGCTTATTGGCTAGCGGGGGGCAGAGGAGCTCCTACGAGCAGTACTTC. Amino acids: CASSLLASGGQRSSYEQYF. This chain joins TRBV7-9 and TRBJ2-7, with 11 bases identical to TRBD2. In germline, CDR1 is SEHNR, CDR2 FQNEAQ (reference sequence). The CDR3 has 19 residues. V gave up 2 bases and J gave up 0 bases; unmatched junction bases: 12.

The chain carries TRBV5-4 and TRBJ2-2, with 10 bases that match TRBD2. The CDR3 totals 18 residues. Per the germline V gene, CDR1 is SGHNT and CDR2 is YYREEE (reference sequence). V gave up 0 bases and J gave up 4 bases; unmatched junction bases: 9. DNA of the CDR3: TGTGCCAGCAGCTTGGGAGGAGCGGGGGGGCTGGGCACCGGGGAGCTGTTTTTT. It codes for CASSLGGAGGLGTGELFF.

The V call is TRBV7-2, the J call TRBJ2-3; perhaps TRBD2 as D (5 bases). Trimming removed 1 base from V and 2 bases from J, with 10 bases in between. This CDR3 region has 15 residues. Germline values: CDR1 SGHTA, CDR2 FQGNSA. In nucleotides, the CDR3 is TGTGCCAGCAGCTTAGTTGTCGGGAACACAGATACGCAGTATTTT. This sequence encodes CASSLVVGNTDTQYF.

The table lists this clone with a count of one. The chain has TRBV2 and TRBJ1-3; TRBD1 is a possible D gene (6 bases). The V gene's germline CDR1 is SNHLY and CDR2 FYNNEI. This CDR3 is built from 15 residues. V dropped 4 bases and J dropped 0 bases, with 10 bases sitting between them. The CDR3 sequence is CASSGGPISGNTIYF. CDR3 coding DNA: TGTGCCAGCAGTGGGGGGCCCATCTCTGGAAACACCATATATTTT.